One sample yielded the 4 T cell receptor beta chains listed below, sequenced in a study of T cell responses to AZD1222 COVID-19 vaccine. Sequenced by immunoSEQ multiplex PCR; TCRdb stores in-frame clones only, minus some. This sample carries about 110,000 clones, over 80% of them seen once, and the ten largest clones take around 7%. Sequencing used peripheral blood, obtained on day 0 of AZD1222 vaccination. These receptors originate from an adult in good health.

This clone was seen only a few times. V and J are TRBV10-1 and TRBJ2-7; TRBD1 aligns across 7 bases. The V gene end was trimmed by 5 bases and the J gene end by 3 bases; junction bases not matched to a gene: 4. This CDR3 is 13 amino acids long. CDR1 and CDR2 (germline): WNHNN, SYGVQD (reference sequence). The CDR3 here is CASSPTGYYEQYF. In nucleotides, the CDR3 is TGCGCCAGCAGTCCGACAGGGTACTACGAGCAGTACTTC.

The rearrangement joins TRBV19 to TRBJ1-5, with D unresolved. Between the trimmed V and J ends, which lost 3 bases and 3 bases, there was a span of 18 bases. The CDR3 runs 17 residues. Germline V CDR1 and CDR2: LNHDA, SQIVND (reference sequence). In DNA, the CDR3 is TGTGCCAGTAGTATTTCGGCAGGATCCTATCCCAATCAGCCCCAGCATTTT. Residues: CASSISAGSYPNQPQHF.

For the CDR3, the DNA is TGTGCCAGCAGCCAGGGTACCGGGACTAGGGGGAGAAATGAGCAGTTCTTC. This translates into CASSQGTGTRGRNEQFF. The chain is built from TRBV4-2 and TRBJ2-1; 8 bases map to TRBD2. The CDR3 spans 17 residues. J was trimmed by 7 bases and V by 3 bases; bases with no gene match: 14. Germline assignment: CDR1 LGHNA and CDR2 YNFKEQ.

This clone was detected only once. The CDR3, as DNA: TGTGCCAGCAGCTTAGACGGAGACACTGAAGCTTTCTTT. Its translation: CASSLDGDTEAFF. The chain joins TRBV7-9 to TRBJ1-1, with D unclear. The V end was cut by 1 base, the J end by 3 bases, with 6 bases between. Looked up from germline, CDR1 is SEHNR and CDR2 is FQNEAQ (reference sequence). The CDR3 extends over 13 amino acids.